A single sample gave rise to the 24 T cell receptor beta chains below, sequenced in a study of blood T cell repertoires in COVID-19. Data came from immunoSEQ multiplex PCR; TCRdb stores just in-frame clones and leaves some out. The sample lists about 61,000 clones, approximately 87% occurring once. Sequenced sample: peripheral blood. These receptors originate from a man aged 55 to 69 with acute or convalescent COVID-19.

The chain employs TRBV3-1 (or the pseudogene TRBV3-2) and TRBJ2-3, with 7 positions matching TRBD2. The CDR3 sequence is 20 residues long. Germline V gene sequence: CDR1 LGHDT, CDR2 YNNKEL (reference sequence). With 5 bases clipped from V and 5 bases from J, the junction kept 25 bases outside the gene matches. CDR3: CASSDRDYKESYFRKDTQYF. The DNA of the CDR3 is TGTGCCAGCAGCGACCGGGACTATAAAGAAAGCTATTTTCGGAAAGATACGCAGTATTTT.

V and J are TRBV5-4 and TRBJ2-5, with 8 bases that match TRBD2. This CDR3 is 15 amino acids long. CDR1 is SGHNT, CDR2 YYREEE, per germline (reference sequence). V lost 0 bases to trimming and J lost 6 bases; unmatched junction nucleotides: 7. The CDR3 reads CASSLVGGAQQTQYF. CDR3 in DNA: TGTGCCAGCAGCTTGGTCGGGGGGGCCCAGCAGACCCAGTACTTC. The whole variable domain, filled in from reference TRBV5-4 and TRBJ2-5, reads ETGVTQSPTHLIKTRGQQVTLRCSSQSGHNTVSWYQQALGQGPQFIFQYYREEENGRGNFPPRFSGLQFPNYSSELNVNALELDDSALYLCASSLVGGAQQTQYFGPGTRLLVL.

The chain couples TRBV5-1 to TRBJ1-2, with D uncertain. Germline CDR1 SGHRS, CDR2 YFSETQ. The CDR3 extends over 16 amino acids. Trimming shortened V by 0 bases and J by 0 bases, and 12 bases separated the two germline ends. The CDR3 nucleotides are TGCGCCAGCAGCTTGGATATTCGGGGAGCTAACTATGGCTACACCTTC. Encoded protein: CASSLDIRGANYGYTF.

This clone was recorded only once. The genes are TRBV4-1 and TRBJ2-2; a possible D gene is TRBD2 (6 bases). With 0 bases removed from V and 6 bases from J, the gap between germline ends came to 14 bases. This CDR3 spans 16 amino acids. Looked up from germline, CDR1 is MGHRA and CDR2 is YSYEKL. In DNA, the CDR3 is TGCGCCAGCAGCCAAGACGAGGGCAGGGAGGCCGGGGAGCTGTTTTTT. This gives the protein CASSQDEGREAGELFF.

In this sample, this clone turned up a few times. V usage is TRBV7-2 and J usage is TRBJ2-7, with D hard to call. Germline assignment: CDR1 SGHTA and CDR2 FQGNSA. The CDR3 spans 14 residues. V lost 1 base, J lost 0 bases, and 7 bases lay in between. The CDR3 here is CASSLVSASYEQYF. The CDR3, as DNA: TGTGCCAGCAGCTTAGTTAGTGCCTCCTACGAGCAGTACTTC.

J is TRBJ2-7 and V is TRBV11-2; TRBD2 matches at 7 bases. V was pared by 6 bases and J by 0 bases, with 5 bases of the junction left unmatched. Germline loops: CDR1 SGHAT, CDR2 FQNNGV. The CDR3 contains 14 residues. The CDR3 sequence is CASRIIAGSYEQYF. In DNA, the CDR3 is TGTGCCAGCAGGATAATAGCGGGCTCCTACGAGCAGTACTTC.

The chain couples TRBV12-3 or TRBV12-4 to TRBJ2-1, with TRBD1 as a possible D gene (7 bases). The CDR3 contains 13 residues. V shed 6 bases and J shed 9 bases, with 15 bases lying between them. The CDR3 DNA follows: TGTGCCAGCAGCCCCAGGGGGGCAAGTGAGCAGTTCTTC. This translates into CASSPRGASEQFF.

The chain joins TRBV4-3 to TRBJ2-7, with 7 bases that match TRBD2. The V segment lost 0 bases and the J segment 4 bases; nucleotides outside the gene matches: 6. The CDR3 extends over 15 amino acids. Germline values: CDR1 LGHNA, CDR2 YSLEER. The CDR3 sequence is CASSQDVGGGYEQYF. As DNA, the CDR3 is TGCGCCAGCAGCCAAGATGTCGGGGGAGGGTACGAGCAGTACTTC.

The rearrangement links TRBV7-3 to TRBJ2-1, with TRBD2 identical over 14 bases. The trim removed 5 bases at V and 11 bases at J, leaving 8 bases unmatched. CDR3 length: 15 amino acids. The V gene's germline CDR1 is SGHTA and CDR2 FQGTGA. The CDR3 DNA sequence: TGTGCCAGCAGCACGGGACTAGCGGGGGCCACCCAGCAGTTCTTC. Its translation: CASSTGLAGATQQFF.

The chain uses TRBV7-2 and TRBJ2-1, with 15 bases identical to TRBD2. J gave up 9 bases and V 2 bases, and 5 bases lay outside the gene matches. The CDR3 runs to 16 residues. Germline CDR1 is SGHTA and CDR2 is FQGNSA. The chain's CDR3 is CASSLRTSGGAIEQFF. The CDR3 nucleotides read TGTGCCAGCAGCTTAAGGACTAGCGGGGGGGCCATTGAGCAGTTCTTC.

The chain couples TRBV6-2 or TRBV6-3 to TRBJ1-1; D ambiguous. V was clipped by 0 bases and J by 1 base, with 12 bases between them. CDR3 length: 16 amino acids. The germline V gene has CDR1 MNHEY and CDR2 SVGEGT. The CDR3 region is CASSYSMQTRNTEAFF. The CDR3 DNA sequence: TGTGCCAGCAGTTACTCGATGCAGACTCGGAACACTGAAGCTTTCTTT.

The CDR3 DNA follows: TGTGCCAGCAGTTCCTCCAGGGGTGGCTACACCTTC. It specifies CASSSSRGGYTF. This rearrangement joins TRBV12-3 or TRBV12-4 to TRBJ1-2; maybe TRBD1 (6 bases). This CDR3 contains 12 residues. V was pared by 4 bases and J by 7 bases, with 10 bases between.

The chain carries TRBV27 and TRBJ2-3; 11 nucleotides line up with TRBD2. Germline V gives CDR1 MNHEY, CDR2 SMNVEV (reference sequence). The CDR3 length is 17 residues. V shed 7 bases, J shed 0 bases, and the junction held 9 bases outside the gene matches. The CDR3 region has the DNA TGTGCCAGCAAGTTAATAGCGGGGGGGTGGAGCACAGATACGCAGTATTTT. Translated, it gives CASKLIAGGWSTDTQYF.

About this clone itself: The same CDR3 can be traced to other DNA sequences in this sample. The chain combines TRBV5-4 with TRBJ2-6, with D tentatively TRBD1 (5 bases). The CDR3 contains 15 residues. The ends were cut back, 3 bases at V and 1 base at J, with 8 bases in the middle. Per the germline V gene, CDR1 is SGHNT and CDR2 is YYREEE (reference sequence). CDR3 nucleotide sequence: TGTGCCAGCAGCTCTCAGGGATCTGGGGCCAACGTCCTGACTTTC. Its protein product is CASSSQGSGANVLTF.

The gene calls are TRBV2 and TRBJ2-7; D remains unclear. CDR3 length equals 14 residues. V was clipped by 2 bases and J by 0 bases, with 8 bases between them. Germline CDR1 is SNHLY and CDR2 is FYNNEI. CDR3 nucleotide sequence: TGTGCCAGCAGTGAACGGCGGAGCTCCTACGAGCAGTACTTC. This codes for CASSERRSSYEQYF.

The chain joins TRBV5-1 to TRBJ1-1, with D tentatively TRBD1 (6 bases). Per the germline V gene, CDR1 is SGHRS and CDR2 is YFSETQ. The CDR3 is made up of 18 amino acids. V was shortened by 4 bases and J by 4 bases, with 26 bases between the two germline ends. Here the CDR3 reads CASSPHEGEALTGTEAFF. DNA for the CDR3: TGCGCCAGCAGCCCCCACGAGGGGGAAGCTTTAACGGGCACTGAAGCTTTCTTT.

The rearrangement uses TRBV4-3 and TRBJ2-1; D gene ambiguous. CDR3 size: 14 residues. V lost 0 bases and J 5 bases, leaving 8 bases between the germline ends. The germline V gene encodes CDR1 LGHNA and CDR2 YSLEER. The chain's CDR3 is CASSQDLFDNEQFF. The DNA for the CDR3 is TGCGCCAGCAGCCAAGATCTCTTCGACAATGAGCAGTTCTTC.

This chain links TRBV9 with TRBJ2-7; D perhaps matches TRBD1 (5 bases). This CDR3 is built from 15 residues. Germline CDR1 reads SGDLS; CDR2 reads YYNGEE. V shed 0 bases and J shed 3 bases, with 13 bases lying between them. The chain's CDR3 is CASSVDPGQGYEQYF. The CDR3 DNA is TGTGCCAGCAGCGTAGATCCAGGGCAGGGCTACGAGCAGTACTTC.

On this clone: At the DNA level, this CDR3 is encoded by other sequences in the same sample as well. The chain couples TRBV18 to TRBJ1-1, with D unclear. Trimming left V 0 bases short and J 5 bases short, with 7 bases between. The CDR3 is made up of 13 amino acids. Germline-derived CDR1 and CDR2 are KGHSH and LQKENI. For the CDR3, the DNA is TGTGCCAGCTCACCACCGGGAGGGACTGAAGCTTTCTTT. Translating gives CASSPPGGTEAFF.

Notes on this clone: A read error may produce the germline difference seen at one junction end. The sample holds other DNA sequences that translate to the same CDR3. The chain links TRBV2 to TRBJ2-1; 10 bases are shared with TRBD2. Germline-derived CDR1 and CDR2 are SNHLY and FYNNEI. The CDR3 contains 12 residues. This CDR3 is CASSEAGGEQFF. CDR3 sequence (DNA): TGTGCCAGCAGCGAAGCGGGGGGGGAGCAGTTCTTC.

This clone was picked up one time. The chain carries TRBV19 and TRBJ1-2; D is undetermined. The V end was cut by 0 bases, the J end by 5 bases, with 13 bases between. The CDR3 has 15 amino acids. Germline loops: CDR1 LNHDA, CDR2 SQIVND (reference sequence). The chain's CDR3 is CASSIDRAGLYGYTF. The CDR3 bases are TGTGCCAGTAGTATAGACAGAGCAGGATTATATGGCTACACCTTC.

The CDR3 bases are TGCGCCAGCAGCCAAGACAGGGGTCCTTACGGTGAGCAGTTCTTC. Translated, it gives CASSQDRGPYGEQFF. The chain uses TRBV4-3 and TRBJ2-1, with TRBD1 as a possible D gene (6 bases). The V gene's germline CDR1 is LGHNA and CDR2 YSLEER. Between the trimmed V and J ends, which lost 0 bases and 9 bases, there was a span of 15 bases. CDR3 length: 15 amino acids.

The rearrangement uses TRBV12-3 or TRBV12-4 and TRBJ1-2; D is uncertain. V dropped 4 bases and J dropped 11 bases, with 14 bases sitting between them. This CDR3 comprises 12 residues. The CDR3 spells CASSSGFLAYTF. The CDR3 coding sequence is TGTGCCAGCAGTTCCGGTTTCCTAGCGTACACCTTC.

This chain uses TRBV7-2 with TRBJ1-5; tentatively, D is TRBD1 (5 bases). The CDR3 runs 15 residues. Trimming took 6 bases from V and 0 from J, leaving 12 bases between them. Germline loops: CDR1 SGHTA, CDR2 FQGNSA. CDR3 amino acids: CASSSDSHSNQPQHF. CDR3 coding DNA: TGTGCCAGCAGTTCAGACAGTCATAGCAATCAGCCCCAGCATTTT.